The clone carrying this TCR beta chain occurred once. This sample was included in a study of cytomegalovirus exposure and HLA in healthy donors. 13 Jbeta primers and 60 Vbeta primers were used for the PCR. Profiled with immunoSEQ multiplex PCR; TCRdb holds only in-frame clones, not every one. The profile shows 69,000 or so clones, under 85% of them singletons. The clonotype was recovered from an older woman in good health and CMV-seropositive. Sequenced material: PBMCs.

The CDR3 loop reads CASSEEQGINQPQHF. The DNA for the CDR3 is TGTGCCAGCAGTGAAGAACAGGGAATCAATCAGCCCCAGCATTTT. The V gene is TRBV2, the J gene TRBJ1-5; D may be TRBD1 (6 bases). The CDR3 consists of 15 residues. Germline loops: CDR1 SNHLY, CDR2 FYNNEI. Deletions cut 1 base from V and 3 bases from J, with 10 bases between.